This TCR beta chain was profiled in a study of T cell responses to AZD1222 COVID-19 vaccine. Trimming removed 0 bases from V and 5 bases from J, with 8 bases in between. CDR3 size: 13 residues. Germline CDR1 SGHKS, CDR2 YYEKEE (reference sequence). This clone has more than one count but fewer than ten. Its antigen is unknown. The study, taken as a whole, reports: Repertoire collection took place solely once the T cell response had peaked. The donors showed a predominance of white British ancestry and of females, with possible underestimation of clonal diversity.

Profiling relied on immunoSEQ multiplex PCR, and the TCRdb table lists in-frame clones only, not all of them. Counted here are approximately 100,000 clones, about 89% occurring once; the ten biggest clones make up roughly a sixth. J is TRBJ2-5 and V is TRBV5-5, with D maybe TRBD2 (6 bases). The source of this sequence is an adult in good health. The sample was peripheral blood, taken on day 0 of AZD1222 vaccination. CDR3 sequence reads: CASSLASGETQYF. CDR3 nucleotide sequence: TGTGCCAGCAGCTTGGCCAGCGGGGAGACCCAGTACTTC.